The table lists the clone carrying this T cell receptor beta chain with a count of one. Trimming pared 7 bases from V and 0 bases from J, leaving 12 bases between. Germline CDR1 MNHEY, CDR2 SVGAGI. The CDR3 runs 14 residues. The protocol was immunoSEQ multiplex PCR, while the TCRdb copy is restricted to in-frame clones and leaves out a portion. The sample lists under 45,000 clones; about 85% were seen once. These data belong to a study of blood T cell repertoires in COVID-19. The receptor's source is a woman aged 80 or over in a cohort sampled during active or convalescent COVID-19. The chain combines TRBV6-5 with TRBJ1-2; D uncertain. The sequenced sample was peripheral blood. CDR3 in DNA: TGTGCCAGCACTTTGGAGGGTACTAACTATGGCTACACCTTC. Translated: CASTLEGTNYGYTF.